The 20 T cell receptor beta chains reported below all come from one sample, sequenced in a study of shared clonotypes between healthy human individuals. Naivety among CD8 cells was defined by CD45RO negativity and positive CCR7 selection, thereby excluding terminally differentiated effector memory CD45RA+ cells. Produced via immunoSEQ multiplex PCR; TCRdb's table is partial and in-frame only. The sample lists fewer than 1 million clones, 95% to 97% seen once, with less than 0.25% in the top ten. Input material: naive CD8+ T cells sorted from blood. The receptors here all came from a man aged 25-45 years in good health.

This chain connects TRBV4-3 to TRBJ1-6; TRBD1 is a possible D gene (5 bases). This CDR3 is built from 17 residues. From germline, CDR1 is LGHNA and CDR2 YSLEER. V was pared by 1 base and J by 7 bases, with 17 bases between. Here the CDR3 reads CASSQVARVDINSPLHF. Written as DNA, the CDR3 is TGCGCCAGCAGCCAAGTCGCCAGGGTTGATATCAATTCACCCCTCCACTTT.

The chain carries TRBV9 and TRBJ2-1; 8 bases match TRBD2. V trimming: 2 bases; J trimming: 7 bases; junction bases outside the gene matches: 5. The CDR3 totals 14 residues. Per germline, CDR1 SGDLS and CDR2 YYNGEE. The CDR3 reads CASSVRTSRNEQFF. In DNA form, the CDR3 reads TGTGCCAGCAGCGTTAGGACTAGCAGAAATGAGCAGTTCTTC. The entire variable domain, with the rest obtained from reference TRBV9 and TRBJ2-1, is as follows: DSGVTQTPKHLITATGQRVTLRCSPRSGDLSVYWYQQSLDQGLQFLIQYYNGEERAKGNILERFSAQQFPDLHSELNLSSLELGDSALYFCASSVRTSRNEQFFGPGTRLTVL.

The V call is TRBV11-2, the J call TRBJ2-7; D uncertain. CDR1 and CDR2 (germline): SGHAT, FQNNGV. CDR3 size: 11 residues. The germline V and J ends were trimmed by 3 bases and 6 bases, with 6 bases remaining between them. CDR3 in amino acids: CASSLTGEQYF. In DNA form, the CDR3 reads TGTGCCAGCAGCTTGACGGGCGAGCAGTACTTC.

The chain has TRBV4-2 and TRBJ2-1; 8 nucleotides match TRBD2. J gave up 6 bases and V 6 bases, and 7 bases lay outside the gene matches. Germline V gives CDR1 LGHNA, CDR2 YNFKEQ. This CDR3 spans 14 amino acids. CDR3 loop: CASRVTGGVNEQFF. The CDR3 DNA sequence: TGTGCCAGCAGAGTAACGGGAGGGGTCAATGAGCAGTTCTTC.

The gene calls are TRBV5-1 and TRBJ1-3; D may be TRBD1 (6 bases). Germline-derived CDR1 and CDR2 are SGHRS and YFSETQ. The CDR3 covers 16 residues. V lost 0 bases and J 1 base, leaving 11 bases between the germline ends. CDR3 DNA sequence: TGCGCCAGCAGCTTGGAGATCACAGGGTCTGGAAACACCATATATTTT. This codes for CASSLEITGSGNTIYF.

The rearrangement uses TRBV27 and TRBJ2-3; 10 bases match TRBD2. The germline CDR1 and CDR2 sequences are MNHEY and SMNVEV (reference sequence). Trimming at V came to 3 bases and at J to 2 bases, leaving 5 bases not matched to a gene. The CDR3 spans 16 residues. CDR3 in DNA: TGTGCCAGCAGTTTGCGCCTAGCGGGAGACACAGATACGCAGTATTTT. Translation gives CASSLRLAGDTDTQYF.

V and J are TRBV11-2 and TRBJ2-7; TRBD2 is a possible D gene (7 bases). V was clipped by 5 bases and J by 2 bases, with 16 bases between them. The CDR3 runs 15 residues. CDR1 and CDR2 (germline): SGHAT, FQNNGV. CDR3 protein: CASSREVGGPYEQYF. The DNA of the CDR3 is TGTGCCAGCAGCCGGGAGGTTGGGGGGCCCTACGAGCAGTACTTC.

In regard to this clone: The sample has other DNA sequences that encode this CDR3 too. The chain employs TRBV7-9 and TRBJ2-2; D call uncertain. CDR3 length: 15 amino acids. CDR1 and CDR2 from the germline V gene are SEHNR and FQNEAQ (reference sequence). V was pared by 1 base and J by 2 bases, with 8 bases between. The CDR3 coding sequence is TGTGCCAGCAGCTTAGTGGGCGGAAACACCGGGGAGCTGTTTTTT. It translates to CASSLVGGNTGELFF.

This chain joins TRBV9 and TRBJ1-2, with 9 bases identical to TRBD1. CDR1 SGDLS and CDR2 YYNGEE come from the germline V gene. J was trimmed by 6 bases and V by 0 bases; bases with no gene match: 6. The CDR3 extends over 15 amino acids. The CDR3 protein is CASSVVVGQGNGYTF. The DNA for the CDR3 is TGTGCCAGCAGCGTAGTGGTGGGACAGGGCAATGGCTACACCTTC.

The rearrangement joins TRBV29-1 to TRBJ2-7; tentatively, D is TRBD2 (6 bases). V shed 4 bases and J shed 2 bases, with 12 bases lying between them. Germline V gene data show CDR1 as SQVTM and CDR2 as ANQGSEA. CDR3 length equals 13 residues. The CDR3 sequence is CSVVFAGTYEQYF. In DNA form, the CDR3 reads TGCAGCGTTGTGTTTGCGGGAACCTACGAGCAGTACTTC.

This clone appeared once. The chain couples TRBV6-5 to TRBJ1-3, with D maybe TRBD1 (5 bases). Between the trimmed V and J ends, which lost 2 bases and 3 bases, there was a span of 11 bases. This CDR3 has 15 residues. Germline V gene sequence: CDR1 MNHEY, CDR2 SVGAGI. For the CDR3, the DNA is TGTGCCAGCAGTTACCAGGGTTCTGGTGGAAACACCATATATTTT. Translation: CASSYQGSGGNTIYF.

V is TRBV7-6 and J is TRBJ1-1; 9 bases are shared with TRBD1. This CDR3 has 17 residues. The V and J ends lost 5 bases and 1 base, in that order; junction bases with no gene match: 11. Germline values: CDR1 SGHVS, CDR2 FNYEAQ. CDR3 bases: TGTGCCAGCAGCACGAGACCCGGGACAGGGAAGAACACTGAAGCTTTCTTT. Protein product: CASSTRPGTGKNTEAFF.

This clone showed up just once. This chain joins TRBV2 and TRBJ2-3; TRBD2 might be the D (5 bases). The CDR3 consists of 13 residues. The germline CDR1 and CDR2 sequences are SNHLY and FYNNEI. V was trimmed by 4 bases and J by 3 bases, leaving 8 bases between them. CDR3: CASSVLATDTQYF. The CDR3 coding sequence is TGTGCCAGCAGTGTCCTAGCAACAGATACGCAGTATTTT.

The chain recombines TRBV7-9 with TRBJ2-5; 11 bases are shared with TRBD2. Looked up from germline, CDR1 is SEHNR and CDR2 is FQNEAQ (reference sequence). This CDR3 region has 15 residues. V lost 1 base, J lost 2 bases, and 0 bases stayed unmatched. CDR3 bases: TGTGCCAGCAGCTTAGGGACTAGCGGGCAAGAGACCCAGTACTTC. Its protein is CASSLGTSGQETQYF.

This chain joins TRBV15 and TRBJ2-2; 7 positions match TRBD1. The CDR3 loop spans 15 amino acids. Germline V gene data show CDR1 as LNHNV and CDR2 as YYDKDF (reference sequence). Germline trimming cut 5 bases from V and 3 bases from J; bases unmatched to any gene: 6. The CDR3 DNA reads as TGTGCCACCAGCCGACGGGACAGCGACACCGGGGAGCTGTTTTTT. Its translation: CATSRRDSDTGELFF. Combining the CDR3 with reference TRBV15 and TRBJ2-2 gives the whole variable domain DAMVIQNPRYQVTQFGKPVTLSCSQTLNHNVMYWYQQKSSQAPKLLFHYYDKDFNNEADTPDNFQSRRPNTSFCFLDIRSPGLGDTAMYLCATSRRDSDTGELFFGEGSRLTVL.

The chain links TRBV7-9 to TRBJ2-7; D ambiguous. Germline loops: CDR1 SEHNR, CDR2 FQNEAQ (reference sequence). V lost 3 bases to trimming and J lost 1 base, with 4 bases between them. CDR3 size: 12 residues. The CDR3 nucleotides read TGTGCCAGCAGCTTTGTGTCCTACGAGCAGTACTTC. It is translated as CASSFVSYEQYF.

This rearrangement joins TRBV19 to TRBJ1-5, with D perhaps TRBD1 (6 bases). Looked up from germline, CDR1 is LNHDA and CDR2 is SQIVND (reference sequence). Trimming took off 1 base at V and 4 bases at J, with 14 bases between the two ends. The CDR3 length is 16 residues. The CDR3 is CASSIVAGALNQPQHF. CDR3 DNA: TGTGCCAGTAGTATAGTCGCAGGGGCCCTTAATCAGCCCCAGCATTTT.

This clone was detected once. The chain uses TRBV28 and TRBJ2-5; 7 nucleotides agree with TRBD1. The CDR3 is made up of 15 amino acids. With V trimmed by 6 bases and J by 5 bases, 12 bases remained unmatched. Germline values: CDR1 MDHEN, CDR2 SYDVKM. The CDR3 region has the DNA TGTGCCAGCAGCTTTTACCACAGGGGTTTGGAGACCCAGTACTTC. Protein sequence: CASSFYHRGLETQYF. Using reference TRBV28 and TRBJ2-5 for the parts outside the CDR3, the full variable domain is DVKVTQSSRYLVKRTGEKVFLECVQDMDHENMFWYRQDPGLGLRLIYFSYDVKMKEKGDIPEGYSVSREKKERFSLILESASTNQTSMYLCASSFYHRGLETQYFGPGTRLLVL.

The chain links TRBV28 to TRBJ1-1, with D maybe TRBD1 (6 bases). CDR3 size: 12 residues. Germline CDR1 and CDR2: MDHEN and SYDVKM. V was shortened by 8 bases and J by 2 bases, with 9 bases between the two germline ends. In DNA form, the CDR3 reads TGTGCCAGCGAGGGGGGCAACACTGAAGCTTTCTTT. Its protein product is CASEGGNTEAFF.

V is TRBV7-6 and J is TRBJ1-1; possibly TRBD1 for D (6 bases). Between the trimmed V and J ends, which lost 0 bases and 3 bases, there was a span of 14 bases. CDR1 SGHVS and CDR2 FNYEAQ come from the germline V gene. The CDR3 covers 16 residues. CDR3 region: CASSLAHGGADTEAFF. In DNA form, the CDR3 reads TGTGCCAGCAGCTTAGCACATGGGGGCGCGGACACTGAAGCTTTCTTT.